This T cell receptor beta chain was retrieved from a study of OX40 agonist ivuxolimab in advanced cancers. TCRdb keeps only in-frame clones here, not all; method: immunoSEQ multiplex PCR. This sample has 60,000 to 90,000 clones, with around 89% found just once. V was shortened by 2 bases and J by 6 bases, with 10 bases between the two germline ends. Germline V lookup: CDR1 MNHEY, CDR2 SMNVEV (reference sequence). The CDR3 loop spans 13 amino acids. Sequencing was performed on CD4+ or CD8+ T cells sorted from blood, taken in a trial of the OX40 agonist ivuxolimab. This sequence joins TRBV27 and TRBJ1-2, with D possibly being TRBD1 (5 bases). The receptor was isolated from an adult with an advanced solid tumor such as melanoma, head and neck, liver or kidney cancer. The CDR3 sequence is CASSLQGRDGYTF. The DNA of the CDR3 is TGTGCCAGCAGTTTACAGGGACGGGATGGCTACACCTTC.